This T cell receptor (beta chain) was identified in a study of cytomegalovirus exposure and HLA in healthy donors. The CDR3 consists of 16 residues. V was clipped by 3 bases and J by 1 base; unmatched bases: 8. CDR1 LNHDA and CDR2 SQIVND come from the germline V gene (reference sequence). The data were produced by immunoSEQ multiplex PCR, yet TCRdb's version contains in-frame clones alone and is incomplete. In the table there are approximately 82,000 clones, 85% to 95% of which are singletons. Sequencing was done on a sample of PBMCs. The sequence was collected from a young woman in good health and CMV-seronegative. The rearrangement joins TRBV19 to TRBJ2-5; TRBD1 matches 7 bases. CDR3 nucleotide sequence: TGTGCCAGTAGTATGAAGGGGGCGAGGGGCCAAGAGACCCAGTACTTC. Protein sequence: CASSMKGARGQETQYF.